Listed below are T cell receptor beta chains from one sample, sequenced in a study of T cells after yellow fever vaccination. TCRdb re-called the 5' RACE reads through MiXCR, storing one row per CDR3 protein. Of a few hundred thousand distinct CDR3 sequences listed, roughly 21% were seen once; the top ten hold around 15%. This specimen was PBMCs, taken 15 days after the yellow fever booster vaccination. These TCRs come from a man aged 25-40 years who received the YFV17D yellow fever vaccine. Each CDR3 is given with its conserved first and last residue. D genes are given only for firm matches. Where a row states a size, it is once, few, many or the class of an expanded clone; other rows omit it.

v_gene	j_gene	d_gene	abundance	CDR3aa	CDR3nt
TRBV5-1	TRBJ2-7	TRBD2	many	CASSLGTSGFYEQYF	TGCGCCAGCAGCTTGGGGACTAGCGGTTTCTACGAGCAGTACTTC
TRBV9	TRBJ2-1	TRBD2	few	CASSKREEAEQFF	TGTGCCAGCAGCAAGCGGGAGGAAGCCGAGCAGTTCTTC
TRBV19	TRBJ2-1	NA	NA	CASSSQPLYGEQFF	TGTGCCAGTAGTTCACAACCCTTATATGGTGAGCAGTTCTTC
TRBV4-3	TRBJ2-2	TRBD1	few	CASSQDGTGNTGELFF	TGCGCCAGCAGCCAAGATGGGACAGGGAACACCGGGGAGCTGTTTTTT
TRBV4-3	TRBJ2-3	TRBD2	few	CASSQKPASGIPDTQYF	TGCGCCAGCAGCCAAAAGCCCGCTAGCGGGATCCCAGATACGCAGTATTTT
TRBV19	TRBJ2-3	NA	few	CARTGPDTQYF	TGTGCCAGAACAGGGCCCGATACGCAGTATTTT
TRBV5-1	TRBJ1-5	NA	few	CASSLDGYSNQPQHF	TGCGCCAGCAGCTTGGACGGATATAGCAATCAGCCCCAGCATTTT
TRBV5-1	TRBJ2-1	TRBD2	NA	CASSSLAGDMDEQFF	TGCGCCAGCAGCTCTCTAGCGGGAGATATGGATGAGCAGTTCTTC
TRBV20-1	TRBJ2-1	NA	few	CSALTLVGSGSYNEQFF	TGCAGTGCCCTGACCCTCGTGGGTTCCGGGTCCTACAATGAGCAGTTCTTC
TRBV28	TRBJ2-7	NA	NA	CASLGATHSYEQYF	TGTGCCAGTCTGGGGGCTACGCACTCCTACGAGCAGTACTTC
TRBV5-1	TRBJ1-2	TRBD1	NA	CASSYDRDRVTYGYTF	TGCGCCAGCAGCTACGACCGGGACAGGGTTACCTATGGCTACACCTTC
TRBV20-1	TRBJ2-1	NA	NA	CSACRPGDNEQFF	TGCAGTGCCTGTCGGCCAGGAGACAATGAGCAGTTCTTC
TRBV28	TRBJ2-7	TRBD2	NA	CASKSGSHGYEQYF	TGTGCCAGCAAGAGCGGGAGCCATGGGTACGAGCAGTACTTC
TRBV7-2	TRBJ1-2	NA	few	CASSLRFVGYGYTF	TGTGCCAGCAGCTTACGGTTCGTGGGCTATGGCTACACCTTC
TRBV15	TRBJ2-1	TRBD2	few	CATSRDLTPGLAAYEQFF	TGTGCCACCAGCAGAGACCTTACTCCGGGACTAGCCGCTTATGAGCAGTTCTTC
TRBV29-1	TRBJ1-5	NA	few	CSVEDVGQPQHF	TGCAGCGTTGAAGATGTCGGTCAGCCCCAGCATTTT
TRBV9	TRBJ2-3	TRBD2	NA	CASSVAGVADTQYF	TGTGCCAGCAGCGTGGCGGGAGTAGCAGATACGCAGTATTTT
TRBV9	TRBJ2-5	NA	few	CASSVGRLEETQYF	TGTGCCAGCAGCGTAGGGAGACTAGAAGAGACCCAGTACTTC
TRBV27	TRBJ2-3	TRBD2	NA	CASSSEAGATNTQYF	TGTGCCAGCAGTTCCGAAGCGGGAGCTACAAATACGCAGTATTTT
TRBV5-1	TRBJ2-7	TRBD1	few	CASSSSGDRADEQYF	TGCGCCAGCAGCTCCTCCGGGGACAGAGCCGACGAGCAGTACTTC
TRBV20-1	TRBJ1-2	TRBD1	few	CSASGTGLTSNYGYTF	TGCAGTGCTTCCGGGACAGGGCTTACGTCGAACTATGGCTACACCTTC
TRBV11-1	TRBJ2-3	TRBD2	few	CASSPLTSGVPSTDTQYF	TGTGCCAGCAGCCCGCTGACTAGCGGAGTCCCTAGCACAGATACGCAGTATTTT
TRBV20-1	TRBJ2-7	TRBD2	many	CSAKPLRLAASYEQYF	TGCAGTGCTAAGCCCCTGAGACTAGCGGCCTCCTACGAGCAGTACTTC
TRBV7-6	TRBJ2-7	TRBD1	NA	CASSSGTGRDGEEQYF	TGTGCCAGCAGCAGTGGGACAGGGAGGGACGGTGAAGAGCAGTACTTC
TRBV18	TRBJ2-1	NA	NA	CASSPRDWGNEQFF	TGTGCCAGCTCACCGCGAGACTGGGGCAATGAGCAGTTCTTC
TRBV7-8	TRBJ2-7	NA	NA	CASSVERGRDPYF	TGTGCCAGCAGCGTAGAACGGGGCAGGGATCCGTACTTC
TRBV7-2	TRBJ2-3	NA	NA	CASSAGGSVDTQYF	TGTGCCAGCAGCGCCGGGGGCTCCGTGGATACGCAGTATTTT
TRBV11-2	TRBJ1-1	TRBD1	few	CASSPYPRTGYTEAFF	TGTGCCAGCAGCCCATATCCGAGGACAGGGTACACTGAAGCTTTCTTT
TRBV9	TRBJ1-2	NA	NA	CASRPAGSGGYTF	TGTGCCAGCAGACCCGCCGGGAGTGGAGGCTACACCTTC
TRBV12-3/TRBV12-4	TRBJ2-1	NA	many	CASSTTGYNEQFF	TGTGCCAGCAGCACTACCGGCTACAATGAGCAGTTCTTC
TRBV7-9	TRBJ2-7	TRBD1	few	CASSLSGTGGGEQYF	TGTGCCAGCAGCTTAAGTGGGACAGGGGGCGGCGAGCAGTACTTC
TRBV20-1	TRBJ2-5	TRBD1	few	CSAQRQGTVETQYF	TGCAGTGCTCAGAGACAGGGAACAGTTGAGACCCAGTACTTC
TRBV20-1	TRBJ1-5	TRBD1	many	CSALTGGGSQPQHF	TGCAGTGCCCTGACAGGGGGTGGGAGTCAGCCCCAGCATTTT
TRBV6-5	TRBJ2-7	NA	NA	CASSYWGVRPSYEQYF	TGTGCCAGCAGTTACTGGGGGGTCAGGCCGTCCTACGAGCAGTACTTC
TRBV6-6	TRBJ1-5	NA	many	CASSGTNQPQHF	TGTGCCAGCAGTGGGACCAATCAGCCCCAGCATTTT
TRBV5-1	TRBJ2-3	NA	NA	CASSLGRGVTDTQYF	TGCGCCAGCAGCTTGGGAAGGGGTGTCACAGATACGCAGTATTTT
TRBV7-2	TRBJ2-5	NA	few	CASSQARETQYF	TGTGCCAGCAGCCAGGCGAGGGAGACCCAGTACTTC
TRBV28	TRBJ2-1	TRBD2	NA	CASSLLAGGPYEQFF	TGTGCCAGCAGTTTATTGGCGGGAGGGCCCTATGAGCAGTTCTTC
TRBV6-2/TRBV6-3	TRBJ2-4	NA	NA	CASSDLSGLAKNIQYF	TGTGCCAGCAGTGACTTGTCGGGACTGGCCAAAAACATTCAGTACTTC
TRBV6-2/TRBV6-3	TRBJ2-1	TRBD2	NA	CASSQSGLARNEQFF	TGTGCCAGCAGTCAATCCGGACTAGCCCGGAATGAGCAGTTCTTC
TRBV28	TRBJ2-7	TRBD2	NA	CASTLAGPASYEQYF	TGTGCCAGCACCCTAGCGGGACCGGCATCCTACGAGCAGTACTTC
TRBV7-2	TRBJ2-3	TRBD2	NA	CASSLAASGSTVTDTQYF	TGTGCCAGCAGCTTAGCGGCGAGCGGGAGTACCGTCACAGATACGCAGTATTTT
TRBV7-8	TRBJ2-2	NA	many	CASSPGWVRELFF	TGTGCCAGCAGCCCAGGATGGGTCCGGGAGCTGTTTTTT
TRBV6-2/TRBV6-3	TRBJ2-2	TRBD2	few	CASTLTSGRPITGELFF	TGTGCCAGCACCCTGACTAGCGGGAGGCCTATCACCGGGGAGCTGTTTTTT
TRBV2	TRBJ2-7	NA	NA	CASSERQVTSYEQYF	TGTGCCAGCAGTGAAAGGCAGGTTACCTCCTACGAGCAGTACTTC